This T cell receptor (beta chain) was observed in a study of CD8 T cells in Susac syndrome. Reverse transcription used about 0.45 to 1 ug RNA and random hexamers. The authors amplified TCR beta CDR3 across 54 Vbeta and 13 Jbeta using immunoSEQ multiplex PCR. TCRdb passed the immunoSEQ multiplex PCR reads through MiXCR, listing each CDR3 protein once. The profile covers over 350,000 distinct CDR3 sequences, with more than 70% appearing a single time and 0.12% taken by the ten largest. Sequencing targeted TCR beta in blood CD8+ and CD4+ T cells. Germline loops: CDR1 MGHRA, CDR2 YSYEKL. CDR3 length equals 16 residues. V lost 3 bases and J lost 5; bases outside the gene matches: 12.

This receptor was obtained from a human donor with multiple sclerosis. Sequencing input: CD8+ T cells from PBMCs. This chain joins TRBV4-1 and TRBJ2-7; 8 bases are shared with TRBD2. This CDR3 reads CASSHSETAGEDEQYF. CDR3 nucleotides: TGCGCCAGCAGCCATTCCGAAACAGCGGGGGAGGACGAGCAGTACTTC.